Listed here are 12 T cell receptor beta chains from one sample, sequenced in a study of blood T cell repertoires in COVID-19. Only in-frame clones appear in the TCRdb table, and some are missing; sequencing was by immunoSEQ multiplex PCR. The sample lists around 200,000 clones; approximately 87% were seen once. The sample comprised peripheral blood. These receptor sequences come from a man between 70 and 80 years old with active or convalescent COVID-19.

The chain joins TRBV9 to TRBJ2-7; 13 nucleotides align to TRBD2. CDR3 size: 17 residues. The trim removed 0 bases at V and 4 bases at J, leaving 7 bases unmatched. Germline CDR1 reads SGDLS; CDR2 reads YYNGEE. The CDR3 is CASSVASRTSGSYEQYF. In nucleotides, the CDR3 is TGTGCCAGCAGCGTAGCTTCTCGGACTAGCGGGAGTTACGAGCAGTACTTC. Using reference TRBV9 and TRBJ2-7 for the parts outside the CDR3, the full variable domain is DSGVTQTPKHLITATGQRVTLRCSPRSGDLSVYWYQQSLDQGLQFLIQYYNGEERAKGNILERFSAQQFPDLHSELNLSSLELGDSALYFCASSVASRTSGSYEQYFGPGTRLTVT.

The chain has TRBV3-1 (or the pseudogene TRBV3-2) and TRBJ2-5; 9 bases map to TRBD2. V lost 0 bases, J lost 1 base, and 6 bases stayed unmatched. This CDR3 region has 17 residues. Germline CDR1 is LGHDT and CDR2 is YNNKEL (reference sequence). The CDR3 DNA is TGTGCCAGCAGCCAAGATCGGAGCGGGAGGCTCCAAGAGACCCAGTACTTC. This codes for CASSQDRSGRLQETQYF.

V is TRBV3-1 (or the pseudogene TRBV3-2) and J is TRBJ1-1; D not resolved. The CDR3 totals 14 residues. V was shortened by 1 base and J by 1 base, with 7 bases between the two germline ends. In germline, CDR1 is LGHDT, CDR2 YNNKEL (reference sequence). CDR3 DNA sequence: TGTGCCAGCAGCCAAGGTGGTAGGAACACTGAAGCTTTCTTT. Protein: CASSQGGRNTEAFF.

The chain is built from TRBV10-2 and TRBJ1-1; TRBD1 matches at 11 bases. Germline V gene lookup returns CDR1 WSHSY and CDR2 SAAADI. V lost 7 bases and J lost 4; bases outside the gene matches: 2. The CDR3 covers 13 residues. The CDR3 loop reads CASKGTGGTEAFF. CDR3 bases: TGCGCCAGCAAGGGGACAGGGGGCACTGAAGCTTTCTTT.

V and J are TRBV6-2 or TRBV6-3 and TRBJ2-7; D is perhaps TRBD1 (5 bases). Germline values: CDR1 MNHEY, CDR2 SVGEGT. V gave up 2 bases and J gave up 4 bases, with 15 bases separating them. CDR3 length: 15 amino acids. The CDR3 bases are TGTGCCAGCAGTTACGGCGCAGGGCGAGGATACGAGCAGTACTTC. Amino acids: CASSYGAGRGYEQYF.

The chain links TRBV12-3 or TRBV12-4 to TRBJ1-6; 7 bases are shared with TRBD1. The CDR3 length is 13 residues. Germline trimming cut 6 bases from V and 7 bases from J; bases unmatched to any gene: 3. The DNA of the CDR3 is TGTGCCAGCAGCGGCAGGGGGAATTCACCCCTCCACTTT. This codes for CASSGRGNSPLHF.

V usage is TRBV6-2 or TRBV6-3 and J usage is TRBJ1-2; D remains ambiguous. The CDR3 extends over 16 amino acids. V gave up 2 bases and J gave up 1 base, with 14 bases separating them. The germline V gene encodes CDR1 MNHEY and CDR2 SVGEGT. CDR3 sequence (DNA): TGTGCCAGCAGTTACATAGGCGGCAAGCGTAACTATGGCTACACCTTC. Its translation: CASSYIGGKRNYGYTF.

The chain couples TRBV19 to TRBJ1-1; TRBD1 matches at 9 bases. There are 16 residues in the CDR3. The V gene end was trimmed by 7 bases and the J gene end by 1 base; junction bases not matched to a gene: 10. Looked up from germline, CDR1 is LNHDA and CDR2 is SQIVND (reference sequence). CDR3 DNA: TGTGCCAGTAACGTTCCTCCGGGACAGGGGAACACTGAAGCTTTCTTT. Translating gives CASNVPPGQGNTEAFF.

This chain links TRBV7-3 with TRBJ1-1; possible D gene TRBD1, 5 bases. This CDR3 contains 13 residues. The V and J ends lost 5 bases and 1 base respectively, with 8 bases between them. Per germline, CDR1 SGHTA and CDR2 FQGTGA. The CDR3 region has the DNA TGTGCCAGCAGCCCGACAGAGAACACTGAAGCTTTCTTT. Translated: CASSPTENTEAFF.

This chain links TRBV4-1 with TRBJ2-1; 12 nucleotides align to TRBD2. Unmatched junction bases numbered 12, after V lost 1 base and J lost 5 bases. Germline V gene data show CDR1 as MGHRA and CDR2 as YSYEKL. There are 19 residues in the CDR3. The CDR3 DNA reads as TGCGCCAGCAGCCAAGTTGGGCTAGCGGGGGGGTCCCCTAACAATGAGCAGTTCTTC. Translation gives CASSQVGLAGGSPNNEQFF.

V gene TRBV11-2 combines with J gene TRBJ2-7; D possibly corresponds to TRBD2 (5 bases). The CDR3 has 14 residues. Trimming removed 4 bases at V and 2 bases at J, with 12 bases between. The V gene's germline CDR1 is SGHAT and CDR2 FQNNGV. The CDR3 sequence: CASSYRAGAYEQYF. Written as DNA, the CDR3 is TGTGCCAGCAGCTATCGGGCCGGGGCCTACGAGCAGTACTTC. The whole variable domain, remainder taken from reference TRBV11-2 and TRBJ2-7, is EAGVAQSPRYKIIEKRQSVAFWCNPISGHATLYWYQQILGQGPKLLIQFQNNGVVDDSQLPKDRFSAERLKGVDSTLKIQPAKLEDSAVYLCASSYRAGAYEQYFGPGTRLTVT.

The chain recombines TRBV2 with TRBJ2-1, with a possible D match to TRBD1 (6 bases). Germline-derived CDR1 and CDR2 are SNHLY and FYNNEI. The V gene lost 6 bases and the J gene lost 9 bases, with 9 bases spanning the gap. The CDR3 totals 11 residues. This CDR3 is CASRGAGEQFF. The CDR3 region has the DNA TGTGCCAGCAGGGGGGCTGGTGAGCAGTTCTTC.